The 9 T cell receptor beta chains listed next were all sequenced from one sample in a study of response to subunit inactivated influenza vaccine. TCRdb recomputed calls from the RT-PCR reads with MiXCR, one row per CDR3 protein. This sample has 500,000 to 600,000 distinct CDR3 sequences; around 15% occur once, and the top ten carry over 8.5%. The sequencing used PBMCs from blood, collected approximately 12 days after vaccination. The receptors stem from a man aged 50-59 years who received an inactivated influenza vaccine.

This chain connects TRBV5-5 to TRBJ2-7, with 11 bases matching TRBD1. Per germline, CDR1 SGHKS and CDR2 YYEKEE (reference sequence). The CDR3 has 14 residues. After removal of 0 bases from V and 5 bases from J, the junction contained 1 base not matched to a gene. The CDR3 coding sequence is TGTGCCAGCAGCTTGGTGGGACAGGGGGACGAGCAGTACTTC. Translating it yields CASSLVGQGDEQYF.

This clonotype was seen a handful of times. DNA of the CDR3: TGTGCCAGCAGCGTAGCGACCTTTTCCTACGAGCAGTACTTC. It encodes CASSVATFSYEQYF. The chain links TRBV9 to TRBJ2-7; D not certain. The V and J ends lost 0 bases and 1 base respectively, with 8 bases between them. The CDR3 totals 14 residues. Germline V lookup: CDR1 SGDLS, CDR2 YYNGEE.

This clonotype was found a few times. The V and J genes are TRBV20-1 and TRBJ2-7; 11 positions agree with TRBD2. V shed 1 base and J 7 bases; nucleotides not matched to a gene: 12. This CDR3 is built from 16 residues. CDR1 is DFQATT and CDR2 is SNEGSKA in the germline V gene (reference sequence). This CDR3 is CSARANSGRAFGEQYF. CDR3 DNA sequence: TGCAGTGCTAGAGCTAATAGCGGGAGGGCCTTTGGTGAGCAGTACTTC.

The table lists this clonotype with many counts. The chain uses TRBV5-1 and TRBJ2-2; 7 bases agree with TRBD2. The CDR3 loop spans 16 amino acids. The germline gives CDR1 SGHRS, CDR2 YFSETQ. V shed 4 bases and J 0 bases; nucleotides not matched to a gene: 6. In DNA, the CDR3 is TGCGCCAGCAGCCCCCTCGGGAGGTCGAACACCGGGGAGCTGTTTTTT. Translation: CASSPLGRSNTGELFF.

The rearrangement joins TRBV7-2 to TRBJ1-2; the D is unclear. V lost 5 bases, J lost 8 bases, and 9 bases lay in between. The CDR3 spans 11 residues. Looked up from germline, CDR1 is SGHTA and CDR2 is FQGNSA. The CDR3 protein is CASSIYGGYTF. Written as DNA, the CDR3 is TGTGCCAGCAGCATCTACGGGGGCTACACCTTC.

The chain uses TRBV9 and TRBJ1-1, with 10 bases lining up with TRBD1. Unmatched junction bases numbered 6, after V lost 3 bases and J lost 4 bases. CDR3 length equals 15 residues. CDR1 SGDLS and CDR2 YYNGEE come from the germline V gene. The CDR3 region has the DNA TGTGCCAGCAGCGCCGGACAGGGGGTCGGCACTGAAGCTTTCTTT. Its translation: CASSAGQGVGTEAFF.

This clonotype was seen a few times. V and J are TRBV7-2 and TRBJ2-3; tentatively, D is TRBD1 or TRBD2 (5 bases each). The CDR3 contains 14 residues. The V and J ends lost 5 bases and 4 bases respectively, with 13 bases between them. Germline-derived CDR1 and CDR2 are SGHTA and FQGNSA. Written as DNA, the CDR3 is TGTGCCAGCAGCCCCCTAGGGACCGCAGATACGCAGTATTTT. Protein product: CASSPLGTADTQYF.

This clonotype was observed at least ten times. The V gene is TRBV7-2, the J gene TRBJ2-7, with 8 nucleotides matching TRBD1. Trimming took 7 bases from V and 8 from J; bases not matched to a gene: 7. Germline-derived CDR1 and CDR2 are SGHTA and FQGNSA. The CDR3 length is 12 residues. For the CDR3, the DNA is TGTGCCAGCACCCTGGACAGGGTTAAGCAGTACTTC. Protein: CASTLDRVKQYF.

This clonotype was seen more than once but under ten times. This chain links TRBV7-6 with TRBJ2-2; 11 nucleotides match TRBD2. Trimming at V came to 4 bases and at J to 5 bases, leaving 3 bases not matched to a gene. This CDR3 is built from 15 residues. CDR1 and CDR2 (germline): SGHVS, FNYEAQ. The CDR3 spells CASSSRTSGTGELFF. CDR3 sequence (DNA): TGTGCCAGCAGCTCGCGGACTAGCGGGACCGGGGAGCTGTTTTTT.